The clone carrying this TCR beta chain showed up many times. Germline assignment: CDR1 ENHRY and CDR2 SYGVKD. The V end lost 9 bases, the J end lost 4 bases, and 12 bases lay between the germline ends. The CDR3 sequence is 12 residues long. This record belongs to a study of T-cell reconstitution after alpha-beta-depleted transplantation in children. Unique molecular identifiers tagged the TCRbeta library. TCRdb re-analysed the PCR reads in MiXCR, keeping a single row per CDR3 protein. The sample records approximately 210,000 distinct CDR3 sequences, about 14% being singletons. Material: PBMCs from the stem cell graft donor, obtained from the stem cell graft. The clonotype comes from a human donor who donated a stem cell graft to a child with acute lymphoblastic leukemia. The rearrangement joins TRBV10-3 to TRBJ1-2, with a tentative D call TRBD1 (5 bases). CDR3 sequence reads: CAIKGPGYGYTF. CDR3 sequence (DNA): TGTGCCATAAAGGGACCTGGCTATGGCTACACCTTC.